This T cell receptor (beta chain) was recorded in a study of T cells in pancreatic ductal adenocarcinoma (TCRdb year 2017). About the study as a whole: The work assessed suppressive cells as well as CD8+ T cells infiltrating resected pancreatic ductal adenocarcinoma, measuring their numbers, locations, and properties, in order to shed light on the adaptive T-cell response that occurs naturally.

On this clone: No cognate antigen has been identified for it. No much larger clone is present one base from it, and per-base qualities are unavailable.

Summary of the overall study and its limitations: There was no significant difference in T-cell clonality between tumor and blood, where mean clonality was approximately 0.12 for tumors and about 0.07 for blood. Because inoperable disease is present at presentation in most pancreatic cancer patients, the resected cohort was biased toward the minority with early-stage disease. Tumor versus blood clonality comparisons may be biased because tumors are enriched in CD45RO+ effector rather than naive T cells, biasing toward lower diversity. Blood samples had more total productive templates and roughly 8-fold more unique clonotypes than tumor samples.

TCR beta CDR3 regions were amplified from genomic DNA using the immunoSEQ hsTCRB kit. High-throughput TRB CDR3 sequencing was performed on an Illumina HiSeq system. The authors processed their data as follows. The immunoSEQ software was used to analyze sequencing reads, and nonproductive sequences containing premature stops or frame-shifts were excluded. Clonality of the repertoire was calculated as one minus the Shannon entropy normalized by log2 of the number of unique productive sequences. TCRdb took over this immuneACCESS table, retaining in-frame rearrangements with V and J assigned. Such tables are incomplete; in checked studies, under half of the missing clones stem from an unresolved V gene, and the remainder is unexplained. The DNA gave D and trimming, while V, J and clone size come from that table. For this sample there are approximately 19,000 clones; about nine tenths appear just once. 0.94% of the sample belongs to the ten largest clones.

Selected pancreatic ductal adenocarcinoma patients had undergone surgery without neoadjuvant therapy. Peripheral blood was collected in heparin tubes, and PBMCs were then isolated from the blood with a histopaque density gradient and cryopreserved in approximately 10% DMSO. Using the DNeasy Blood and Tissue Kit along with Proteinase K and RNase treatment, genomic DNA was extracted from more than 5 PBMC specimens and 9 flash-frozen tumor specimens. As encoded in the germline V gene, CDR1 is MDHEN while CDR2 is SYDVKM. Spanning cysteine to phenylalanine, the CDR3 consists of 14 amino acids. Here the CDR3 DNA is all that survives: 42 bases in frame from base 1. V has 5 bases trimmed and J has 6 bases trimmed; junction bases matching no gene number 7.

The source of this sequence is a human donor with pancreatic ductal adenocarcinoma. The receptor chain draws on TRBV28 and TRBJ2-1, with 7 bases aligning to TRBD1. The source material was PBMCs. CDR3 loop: CASSLGQEVNEQFF. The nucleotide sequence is TGTGCCAGCAGTCTCGGACAGGAAGTCAATGAGCAGTTCTTC.